This T cell receptor (beta chain) was recovered during a study of T cells in Graves' hyperthyroidism and ophthalmopathy (dated by TCRdb to between 2018 and 2020). About the study as a whole: Peripheral blood samples were taken at initial diagnosis, before any treatment was given. The paper describes TCR Vbeta CDR3 sequencing of 135 peripheral blood samples, made up of some 40 ophthalmopathy patients, 70 to 75 hyperthyroidism patients and 17 progressor patients. To identify distinguishing TCR V-J signatures, a discovery cohort of 90 to 100 patients was used, comprising approximately 40 with Graves' ophthalmopathy and around 57 with stable Graves' hyperthyroidism. After sampling, hyperthyroidism patients received methimazole starting at 30 mg daily, and ophthalmopathy patients received high-dose intravenous methylprednisolone. For training and testing, the 100 or so patients in the discovery cohort were randomly divided in a 7:3 ratio. Whether ophthalmopathy could be predicted prospectively was tested in an independent validation cohort made up of roughly 19 hyperthyroidism patients plus 17 patients who later progressed to ophthalmopathy. The study also compared thyroid tissue and blood T-cell repertoires from 5 to 7 Graves' hyperthyroidism patients.

Counted from cysteine to phenylalanine, this CDR3 has 14 amino acids. The read is trimmed to its CDR3 DNA, 42 bases read in frame from base 1. Reading the germline V gene gives CDR1 MDHEN and CDR2 SYDVKM. The V and J ends are trimmed by 5 bases and 3 bases, leaving 12 bases between them. This clonotype was recorded at least ten times. The antigen it binds to is not known. Base qualities are not at hand, and no much larger clone is one base apart. The TCR beta CDR3 regions were amplified from the RNA transcripts. For the first round of RT-PCR on the TCR CDR3, the HTBI primer set was used together with the Qiagen OneStep RT-PCR kit. Libraries were constructed in a second round of multiplex PCR, after which size selection and purification were carried out. The libraries were sequenced on an Illumina HiSeq2000 using paired-end 100 bp reads. The paper's processing steps were these. SOAPnuke was used to process the raw data, removing reads that contained adapters or uncalled bases, had a mean Phred below 15, or lacked an exact match to the constant primer or identifier. High-quality paired reads were merged using COPE v1.2.5, and each unique nucleotide sequence was defined as a clonotype. Clonotypes were aligned to IMGT TRBV, TRBD and TRBJ reference segments using MiTCR v1.1. The analysis included only V-J combinations with a frequency above 0.0001, which together covered approximately 99% of the repertoires. A TCS score was defined as the ratio of F50 (clonal expansion) to E x V (chaos), with BLOSUM62-based TCRdist applied between CDR3 peptides within each V-J. Welch's t-statistics and random forest reduced 450 to 600 V-J features to about 13, which were used in a naive Bayes classifier (R e1071). TCRdb itself trimmed the public reads at Q25 with fastp, ran MiXCR and retained productive beta chains. Rows are unified per CDR3 protein, each entry keeping the most common DNA and genes. The V and J calls follow TCRdb's processing rather than the paper's. This sample lists fewer than 550,000 distinct CDR3 sequences; less than 20% were detected once. Approximately 7.5% of the sample lies in the top ten.

The research as a whole found: During validation, the model predicted progression to ophthalmopathy a median of roughly 7.1 months ahead of onset, with approximately 71% sensitivity and around 72% specificity. Most expanded thyroid clonotypes (frequency above 0.001) were also detected in blood, suggesting blood repertoires may reflect thyroid immune responses. Sample size was not statistically predetermined, and blinding of investigators to group allocation was not performed. A 13 V-J signature model separated ophthalmopathy from stable hyperthyroidism, with around 88% sensitivity and roughly 81% specificity in cross-validation and 80%/75% in testing.

Graves' hyperthyroidism was defined as stable when no progression to ophthalmopathy occurred over 18 months of follow-up. Hyperthyroidism patients were newly diagnosed, had a disease duration of under 2 months, and were aged 18 to 65 years. The study excluded patients with uncontrolled infections, other autoimmune diseases, pregnancy or lactation. Diagnoses were established on the basis of clinical symptoms, serum thyroxine and TRAb, thyroid ultrasound, and orbital computed tomography. Ficoll-Paque density gradient centrifugation was used to isolate PBMCs from about 9 ml of fresh peripheral blood. Trizol reagent was used to extract total RNA, and RNA quality was then checked on an Agilent 2100 Bioanalyzer.

This sequence originates from a woman between 18 and 30 years old with Graves' hyperthyroidism. The chain couples TRBV28 to TRBJ2-3; possibly the D gene is TRBD1, per 6 matching bases. The sample was blood. The DNA sequence is TGTGCCAGCAGTGCAATCAGGGGTACAGATACGCAGTATTTT. This is translated as CASSAIRGTDTQYF. The CDR3, completed at both ends by the reference TRBV28 and TRBJ2-3 genes, gives the full variable domain DVKVTQSSRYLVKRTGEKVFLECVQDMDHENMFWYRQDPGLGLRLIYFSYDVKMKEKGDIPEGYSVSREKKERFSLILESASTNQTSMYLCASSAIRGTDTQYFGPGTRLTVL.